Below are 11 T cell receptor beta chains sequenced from a single sample in a study of blood T cell repertoires in COVID-19. TCRdb's copy holds only in-frame clones and misses some; the assay was immunoSEQ multiplex PCR. The sample consists of about 120,000 clones, approximately 80% of them appearing once. Sequences were obtained from peripheral blood. The receptors come from a woman older than 75 with acute or convalescent COVID-19.

The chain joins TRBV19 to TRBJ1-6, with TRBD1 identical over 8 bases. V shed 5 bases, J shed 7 bases, and the junction held 10 bases outside the gene matches. The CDR3 extends over 16 amino acids. Germline V gene sequence: CDR1 LNHDA, CDR2 SQIVND (reference sequence). CDR3 protein: CASSVGQGRRNSPLHF. The CDR3 DNA sequence: TGTGCCAGTAGTGTCGGACAGGGAAGAAGAAATTCACCCCTCCACTTT.

This chain connects TRBV7-2 to TRBJ2-5; 9 nucleotides match TRBD2. The germline V gene encodes CDR1 SGHTA and CDR2 FQGNSA. Germline trimming cut 1 base from V and 5 bases from J; bases unmatched to any gene: 8. This CDR3 spans 16 amino acids. The CDR3 DNA reads TGTGCCAGCAGCTTAGATAGCGGGGGTTCTTGGGAGACCCAGTACTTC. Encoded protein: CASSLDSGGSWETQYF.

V and J are TRBV24-1 and TRBJ1-2; 9 bases agree with TRBD1. V lost 6 bases to trimming and J lost 3 bases; unmatched junction nucleotides: 10. CDR1 and CDR2 (germline): KGHDR, SFDVKD. The CDR3 is made up of 16 amino acids. Here the CDR3 DNA reads TGTGCCACCAGTTCCCCCGACAGGGGGGGCCACTATGGCTACACCTTC. Its translation is CATSSPDRGGHYGYTF.

This clone was recorded a few times. The DNA is omitted, as the CDR3 cannot be located on it reliably, and the CDR3 follows TCRdb's listing. V usage is TRBV6-6 and J usage is TRBJ2-7; TRBD1, as called in the table, went unchecked against the DNA. In germline, CDR1 is MNHNY, CDR2 SVGAGI (reference sequence). 16 amino acids form the CDR3, both terminal residues included. CDR3 sequence: CASSSGVGTGLSGQYF.

This sequence joins TRBV10-3 and TRBJ1-2, with 8 positions matching TRBD1. V shed 2 bases and J 2 bases; nucleotides not matched to a gene: 7. Germline V CDR1 and CDR2: ENHRY, SYGVKD. The CDR3 totals 16 residues. The CDR3 loop is CAISEAVDRGNYGYTF. The CDR3, as DNA: TGTGCCATCAGTGAGGCTGTCGACAGGGGCAACTATGGCTACACCTTC.

The V and J genes are TRBV11-2 and TRBJ1-1, with D perhaps TRBD1 (5 bases). V was clipped by 4 bases and J by 11 bases, with 14 bases between them. Germline CDR1 is SGHAT and CDR2 is FQNNGV. The CDR3 contains 12 residues. The DNA of the CDR3 is TGTGCCAGCAGCTCCCAGGGTGGGGGGGCTTTCTTT. Translating it yields CASSSQGGGAFF.

The V gene is TRBV24-1, the J gene TRBJ2-3; 9 bases are a match to TRBD2. The germline gives CDR1 KGHDR, CDR2 SFDVKD. The CDR3 contains 17 residues. The V and J ends lost 4 bases and 3 bases, in that order; junction bases with no gene match: 10. CDR3 in DNA: TGTGCCACCAGTGAGGCAGCGGGAGGACGCAAGACAGATACGCAGTATTTT. This sequence encodes CATSEAAGGRKTDTQYF.

The chain links TRBV15 to TRBJ2-2, with D uncertain. Germline V gene sequence: CDR1 LNHNV, CDR2 YYDKDF (reference sequence). V shed 3 bases and J shed 4 bases, with 12 bases lying between them. This CDR3 has 15 residues. CDR3 sequence reads: CATSSAGSTTGELFF. The CDR3, as DNA: TGTGCCACCAGCAGTGCCGGGTCTACCACCGGGGAGCTGTTTTTT.

The genes are TRBV19 and TRBJ2-1; 7 positions agree with TRBD1. This CDR3 is 12 amino acids long. The trim removed 8 bases at V and 15 bases at J, leaving 13 bases unmatched. Germline lookup yields CDR1 LNHDA and CDR2 SQIVND (reference sequence). CDR3 nucleotide sequence: TGTGCCAGTCGAAGCCTCACAGGGGACCCGTTCTTC. Residues: CASRSLTGDPFF.

This chain joins TRBV28 and TRBJ1-2; 9 bases line up with TRBD1. The CDR3 runs to 15 residues. Germline loops: CDR1 MDHEN, CDR2 SYDVKM. The trim removed 3 bases at V and 4 bases at J, leaving 6 bases unmatched. In DNA, the CDR3 is TGTGCCAGCAGTTTGCCGGACAGGGGCAGCTATGGCTACACCTTC. Protein: CASSLPDRGSYGYTF.

V is TRBV11-2 and J is TRBJ1-4, with D uncertain. This CDR3 has 12 amino acids. V lost 5 bases to trimming and J lost 8 bases, with 9 bases between them. Germline loops: CDR1 SGHAT, CDR2 FQNNGV. In nucleotides, the CDR3 is TGTGCCAGCAGCCCCGCCGGGGAAAAACTGTTTTTT. Its protein product is CASSPAGEKLFF. The full variable domain, rest sourced from reference TRBV11-2 and TRBJ1-4, is EAGVAQSPRYKIIEKRQSVAFWCNPISGHATLYWYQQILGQGPKLLIQFQNNGVVDDSQLPKDRFSAERLKGVDSTLKIQPAKLEDSAVYLCASSPAGEKLFFGSGTQLSVL.